Here is one T cell receptor (beta chain) with its context. Its target is not known. The junction shows a germline mismatch at one end, possibly a read error. Germline V gives CDR1 SSHAT, CDR2 FNYEAQ (reference sequence). The CDR3 has 15 residues. Clones were read by immunoSEQ multiplex PCR, and TCRdb kept only the in-frame ones, dropping some. The sample shows approximately 65,000 clones, roughly 76% of them seen only once. This sample stems from a study of T cells in localized non-small cell lung cancer. Study-wide findings and caveats: Longer overall survival associated with higher blood T cell density; shorter survival with higher adjacent-lung clonality. The tumor had only one region sequenced, so heterogeneity remains possible. Clonality of T cells reached its maximum in uninvolved adjacent lung, surpassing tumor. Across samples, adjacent lung featured a median approximately 56 of the top 100 tumor clones.

J is TRBJ2-7 and V is TRBV7-7, with TRBD2 matching over 11 bases. The material sequenced was PBMCs, taken before any cancer treatment. The TCR comes from a man aged 35 to 69 with stage II lung adenocarcinoma. CDR3 amino acids: CASSPSTSGSSEQYF. CDR3 nucleotides: TGTGCTAGCAGCCCAAGTACTAGCGGGAGTAGCGAGCAGTACTTC.